Presented here are 30 T cell receptor beta chains from one specimen sequenced in a study of human T cells and chemical hapten exposure. Time point of the sample: patch test 1, 2 weeks after DPC sensitization. Described treatment: therapeutic diphenylcyclopropenone sensitization with weekly scalp DPC. TCRdb re-called the RACE reads with MiXCR, one entry per CDR3 protein. The sample lists about 120,000 distinct CDR3 sequences, over 10% occurring once. This material consisted of whole blood, taken in connection with sensitization to the hapten diphenylcyclopropenone (DPC). These receptors were obtained from a woman aged 50 to 60 with alopecia areata. Some clones in this sample may be carry-over from other donors' samples.

The chain recombines TRBV15 with TRBJ2-1, with D possibly matching TRBD2 (6 bases). Germline assignment: CDR1 LNHNV and CDR2 YYDKDF (reference sequence). The germline V and J ends were trimmed by 1 base and 5 bases, with 9 bases remaining between them. The CDR3 consists of 14 residues. CDR3 protein: CATSRAGLDNEQFF. For the CDR3, the DNA is TGTGCCACCAGCAGAGCGGGACTTGACAATGAGCAGTTCTTC.

The rearrangement uses TRBV29-1 and TRBJ2-5, with D unclear. Germline V gene data show CDR1 as SQVTM and CDR2 as ANQGSEA. Trimming left V 6 bases short and J 0 bases short, with 14 bases between. The CDR3 length is 14 residues. CDR3 region: CSVTLTGYQETQYF. CDR3 in DNA: TGCAGCGTCACCTTGACCGGATACCAAGAGACCCAGTACTTC.

This chain connects TRBV7-9 to TRBJ1-1; D is undetermined. CDR1 is SEHNR, CDR2 FQNEAQ, per germline (reference sequence). Trimming removed 7 bases at V and 1 base at J, with 13 bases between. The CDR3 loop spans 14 amino acids. The CDR3 reads CASTIGGTNTEAFF. In DNA form, the CDR3 reads TGTGCCAGCACGATAGGAGGTACGAACACTGAAGCTTTCTTT. The complete variable domain, with remaining parts taken from reference TRBV7-9 and TRBJ1-1, reads DTGVSQNPRHKITKRGQNVTFRCDPISEHNRLYWYRQTLGQGPEFLTYFQNEAQLEKSRLLSDRFSAERPKGSFSTLEIQRTEQGDSAMYLCASTIGGTNTEAFFGQGTRLTVV.

The V and J genes are TRBV12-3 or TRBV12-4 and TRBJ2-7, with 7 positions matching TRBD1. The CDR3 extends over 13 amino acids. The J segment lost 9 bases and the V segment lost 3 bases, leaving 8 bases of the junction unmatched. In DNA, the CDR3 is TGTGCCAGCAGTTTCGAGACAGGGCGTAGGCAGTACTTC. Its protein is CASSFETGRRQYF.

This clonotype occurred a few times. The chain employs TRBV7-9 and TRBJ2-2, with unresolved D. V dropped 5 bases and J dropped 7 bases, with 17 bases sitting between them. CDR1 SEHNR and CDR2 FQNEAQ come from the germline V gene (reference sequence). The CDR3 consists of 15 residues. CDR3: CASSPQPPGVGELFF. The CDR3 coding sequence is TGTGCCAGCAGCCCCCAACCACCCGGAGTCGGGGAGCTGTTTTTT.

This clonotype was counted many times. The chain uses TRBV6-1 and TRBJ2-1; D is unclear. V lost 4 bases to trimming and J lost 8 bases, with 15 bases between them. Germline values: CDR1 MNHNS, CDR2 SASEGT. CDR3 length: 14 amino acids. In DNA, the CDR3 is TGTGCCAGCAGTGCGGGCCTACTTAAGGATGAGCAGTTCTTC. Protein product: CASSAGLLKDEQFF.

The CDR3 region has the DNA TGCAGTGCTAGTTTGGTGGCGGGGACCGGGGAGCTGTTTTTT. Translation gives CSASLVAGTGELFF. V is TRBV20-1 and J is TRBJ2-2; possible D gene TRBD2, 6 bases. Germline values: CDR1 DFQATT, CDR2 SNEGSKA (reference sequence). The V end lost 3 bases, the J end lost 5 bases, and 13 bases lay between the germline ends. The CDR3 consists of 14 residues.

This clonotype came up many times. An end of the junction does not agree with germline; a read error may underlie this. This rearrangement joins TRBV4-2 to TRBJ1-2, with TRBD1 matching over 7 bases. This CDR3 has 13 residues. CDR1 LGHNA and CDR2 YNFKEQ come from the germline V gene. CDR3 residues: CASSQVQGQETSF. The CDR3 region has the DNA TGTGCCAGCAGCCAAGTTCAAGGACAGGAGACTTCCTTC.

The chain joins TRBV6-1 to TRBJ2-4; D ambiguous. Looked up from germline, CDR1 is MNHNS and CDR2 is SASEGT. V was cut by 6 bases and J by 0 bases, with 12 bases left in between. This CDR3 has 15 amino acids. DNA of the CDR3: TGTGCCAGCAGAGATGACGGTCTAGCCAAAAACATTCAGTACTTC. Protein: CASRDDGLAKNIQYF.

Ten or more counts support this clonotype. The chain combines TRBV7-2 with TRBJ1-5; D is uncertain. This CDR3 has 18 residues. Germline V lookup: CDR1 SGHTA, CDR2 FQGNSA. V was shortened by 5 bases and J by 1 base, with 21 bases between the two germline ends. CDR3 nucleotide sequence: TGTGCCAGCAGCATTGAGAGGGTAGGGTTTGGGAGCAATCAGCCCCAGCATTTT. As protein: CASSIERVGFGSNQPQHF.

In its sample, this clonotype was seen a few times. The chain is built from TRBV18 and TRBJ2-7; maybe TRBD1 (6 bases). V was pared by 10 bases and J by 2 bases, with 18 bases between. Germline V gene data show CDR1 as KGHSH and CDR2 as LQKENI. The CDR3 spans 14 residues. The CDR3 protein is CATNEGTTTYEQYF. CDR3 bases: TGTGCCACCAATGAAGGGACAACGACCTACGAGCAGTACTTC.

The chain carries TRBV6-1 and TRBJ1-1; no firm D call. CDR3 length equals 14 residues. Germline CDR1 reads MNHNS; CDR2 reads SASEGT. The germline V and J ends were trimmed by 7 bases and 1 base, with 13 bases remaining between them. Here the CDR3 reads CASITIPWNTEAFF. The CDR3 nucleotides read TGTGCCAGCATAACCATTCCGTGGAACACTGAAGCTTTCTTT.

This rearrangement joins TRBV29-1 to TRBJ1-1; 10 bases line up with TRBD1. The germline V gene has CDR1 SQVTM and CDR2 ANQGSEA. The CDR3 runs 13 residues. The junction had 5 bases not matched to a gene; V was cut back by 6 bases and J by 4 bases. CDR3 DNA: TGCAGCGTGAGGGGACAGGGGAGCACTGAAGCTTTCTTT. Encoded protein: CSVRGQGSTEAFF.

This clonotype was picked up a small number of times. The chain carries TRBV11-2 and TRBJ2-7; 10 bases map to TRBD2. The ends lost 5 bases at V and 6 bases at J; junction bases unmatched: 4. The germline CDR1 and CDR2 sequences are SGHAT and FQNNGV. The CDR3 loop spans 13 amino acids. CDR3 loop: CASSKREGGEQYF. CDR3 bases: TGTGCCAGCAGCAAGCGGGAGGGGGGCGAGCAGTACTTC.

The chain has TRBV18 and TRBJ1-1, with D possibly being TRBD1 (5 bases). CDR1 is KGHSH and CDR2 is LQKENI in the germline V gene. V lost 2 bases to trimming and J lost 1 base, with 14 bases between them. This CDR3 is 16 amino acids long. CDR3 DNA sequence: TGTGCCAGCTCACCATCGCCGGGACGGGAGAACACTGAAGCTTTCTTT. Amino acids: CASSPSPGRENTEAFF.

V is TRBV10-2 and J is TRBJ1-5; a possible D gene is TRBD1 (6 bases). Trimming removed 4 bases at V and 2 bases at J, with 12 bases between. There are 15 residues in the CDR3. From germline, CDR1 is WSHSY and CDR2 SAAADI. CDR3 DNA sequence: TGCGCCAGCAGTGCTTCGGGGGCGGGCAATCAGCCCCAGCATTTT. It is translated as CASSASGAGNQPQHF.

Only a few counts were recorded for this clonotype. The V call is TRBV6-2 or TRBV6-3, the J call TRBJ2-7; D perhaps matches TRBD1 (5 bases). There are 13 residues in the CDR3. CDR1 and CDR2 (germline): MNHEY, SVGEGT. V gave up 4 bases and J gave up 1 base, with 8 bases separating them. The CDR3 here is CASSWGRSYEQYF. CDR3 sequence (DNA): TGTGCCAGCAGTTGGGGCAGGTCCTACGAGCAGTACTTC.

Note on this clonotype: A much larger clone differs from this one at a single base, so this may be a read error. This sequence joins TRBV7-7 and TRBJ2-3, with a possible D match to TRBD1 (6 bases). There are 15 residues in the CDR3. Per the germline V gene, CDR1 is SSHAT and CDR2 is FNYEAQ (reference sequence). The CDR3 spells CASSLSTGRIDTQYF. DNA of the CDR3: TGTGCTAGCAGCTTGTCCACAGGGCGCATAGATACGCAGTATTTT.

This clonotype was observed at least ten times. The genes are TRBV29-1 and TRBJ2-7, with a weak D call TRBD2 (5 bases). Germline-derived CDR1 and CDR2 are SQVTM and ANQGSEA. The CDR3 totals 12 residues. V lost 0 bases and J 9 bases, leaving 12 bases between the germline ends. CDR3 sequence reads: CSVEDGGERQYF. CDR3 sequence (DNA): TGCAGCGTTGAAGATGGTGGGGAGCGGCAGTACTTC.

This clonotype was counted a few times. V and J are TRBV4-2 and TRBJ1-4; 8 positions match TRBD1. The CDR3 is 15 amino acids. Unmatched junction bases numbered 7, after V lost 5 bases and J lost 5 bases. Germline lookup yields CDR1 LGHNA and CDR2 YNFKEQ. The CDR3 DNA sequence: TGTGCCAGCAGCTCCTGGACAGGGAGAAATGAAAAACTGTTTTTT. Protein sequence: CASSSWTGRNEKLFF.

This clonotype occurred many times. The chain combines TRBV4-2 with TRBJ2-7; D is uncertain. Per germline, CDR1 LGHNA and CDR2 YNFKEQ. V was pared by 4 bases and J by 4 bases, with 5 bases between. The CDR3 has 11 amino acids. CDR3 nucleotides: TGTGCCAGCAGCCGGCAGTACGAGCAGTACTTC. Translation: CASSRQYEQYF.

The rearrangement uses TRBV5-6 and TRBJ2-1; D call uncertain. V lost 1 base and J lost 0, with 11 bases in between. The length of the CDR3 is 16 residues. Germline values: CDR1 SGHDT, CDR2 YYEEEE. The CDR3 reads CASSLKVVSSYNEQFF. The CDR3 DNA reads as TGTGCCAGCAGCTTGAAGGTAGTTAGCTCCTACAATGAGCAGTTCTTC.

The chain links TRBV29-1 to TRBJ2-1, with D unclear. This CDR3 spans 10 amino acids. The germline gives CDR1 SQVTM, CDR2 ANQGSEA. The germline V and J ends were trimmed by 4 bases and 7 bases, with 5 bases remaining between them. The CDR3 DNA reads TGCAGCGTTGGAGAGAATGAGCAGTTCTTC. Translation: CSVGENEQFF.

There are a few counts of this clonotype. This chain uses TRBV20-1 with TRBJ1-1; unclear D gene. Germline V gene sequence: CDR1 DFQATT, CDR2 SNEGSKA (reference sequence). The V end was cut by 0 bases, the J end by 3 bases, with 11 bases between. The CDR3 covers 14 residues. The CDR3 loop reads CSARDPGSHTEAFF. The CDR3 nucleotides read TGCAGTGCTAGAGATCCGGGCTCCCACACTGAAGCTTTCTTT.

This clonotype was counted only a few times. Written as DNA, the CDR3 is TGTGCCAGCAGCCAAGACTTGGTACAGGGGGAGACCCAGTACTTC. This sequence encodes CASSQDLVQGETQYF. This chain links TRBV14 with TRBJ2-5; 7 positions match TRBD1. Germline assignment: CDR1 SGHDN and CDR2 FVKESK. With V trimmed by 0 bases and J by 5 bases, 6 bases remained unmatched. This CDR3 contains 15 residues.

The chain carries TRBV4-1 and TRBJ2-7, with D unclear. CDR1 is MGHRA, CDR2 YSYEKL, per germline. The CDR3 covers 16 residues. The V end lost 1 base, the J end lost 4 bases, and 17 bases lay between the germline ends. In DNA form, the CDR3 reads TGCGCCAGCAGCCAAGTCTTTGCTTCCTTCACTTACGAGCAGTACTTC. It yields the protein CASSQVFASFTYEQYF.

This clonotype appeared many times. The V gene is TRBV7-9, the J gene TRBJ1-5; unclear D gene. CDR3 length: 12 amino acids. The V end was cut by 6 bases, the J end by 8 bases, with 11 bases between. Germline CDR1 is SEHNR and CDR2 is FQNEAQ (reference sequence). CDR3: CASSTGNKPQHF. DNA of the CDR3: TGTGCCAGCAGTACGGGGAATAAGCCCCAGCATTTT.

This clonotype was detected a few times. This chain joins TRBV7-2 and TRBJ2-1, with 16 bases that match TRBD2. The CDR3 is 18 residues long. CDR1 SGHTA and CDR2 FQGNSA come from the germline V gene. V gave up 4 bases and J gave up 7 bases; unmatched junction bases: 10. The chain's CDR3 is CASSYGTSGRAWRNEQFF. In DNA, the CDR3 is TGTGCCAGCAGCTACGGGACTAGCGGGAGGGCCTGGAGGAATGAGCAGTTCTTC. The variable domain in full, completed from reference TRBV7-2 and TRBJ2-1, reads GAGVSQSPSNKVTEKGKDVELRCDPISGHTALYWYRQSLGQGLEFLIYFQGNSAPDKSGLPSDRFSAERTGGSVSTLTIQRTQQEDSAVYLCASSYGTSGRAWRNEQFFGPGTRLTVL.

A few counts support this clonotype. V gene TRBV6-2 or TRBV6-3 combines with J gene TRBJ1-1; D uncertain. The germline gives CDR1 MNHEY, CDR2 SVGEGT. The CDR3 is 14 amino acids. Trimming cost V 7 bases and J 4 bases, with 16 bases left between them. The CDR3 spells CASTTGFVGTEAFF. CDR3 DNA sequence: TGTGCCAGCACCACGGGCTTCGTAGGCACTGAAGCTTTCTTT.

This clonotype appeared a few times. The J gene is TRBJ1-2, the V gene TRBV28; 10 bases line up with TRBD1. Trimming took 7 bases from V and 6 from J; bases not matched to a gene: 8. Germline values: CDR1 MDHEN, CDR2 SYDVKM. The CDR3 extends over 14 amino acids. CDR3 in amino acids: CASTPGGTGDGYTF. CDR3 nucleotide sequence: TGTGCCAGCACCCCAGGCGGGACAGGGGATGGCTACACCTTC.